The 10 T cell receptor beta chains reported below all come from one sample, sequenced in a study of T cell responses to AZD1222 COVID-19 vaccine. The table came from immunoSEQ multiplex PCR; TCRdb's copy has only in-frame clones and leaves some out. The sample yields about 130,000 clones, 86% seen once. Sample: peripheral blood, taken on day 0 of AZD1222 vaccination. These receptors were collected from an adult in good health.

The genes are TRBV19 and TRBJ2-1; the match to TRBD2 covers 10 bases. Per the germline V gene, CDR1 is LNHDA and CDR2 is SQIVND (reference sequence). This CDR3 region has 16 residues. Trimming at V came to 0 bases and at J to 6 bases, leaving 5 bases not matched to a gene. For the CDR3, the DNA is TGTGCCAGTAGTATAGAAAGCGGGAGGGCCCCCAATGAGCAGTTCTTC. The encoded protein is CASSIESGRAPNEQFF.

This clone has just one count. The rearrangement uses TRBV19 and TRBJ2-2; D tentatively fits TRBD1 or TRBD2 (5 bases each). Trimming took 3 bases from V and 2 from J, leaving 16 bases between them. The germline V gene encodes CDR1 LNHDA and CDR2 SQIVND (reference sequence). The CDR3 loop spans 17 amino acids. The CDR3 here is CASSMRRGPPNTGELFF. In DNA, the CDR3 is TGTGCCAGTAGTATGCGTCGGGGCCCCCCAAACACCGGGGAGCTGTTTTTT. The full variable domain, with the rest looked up from reference TRBV19 and TRBJ2-2, is DGGITQSPKYLFRKEGQNVTLSCEQNLNHDAMYWYRQDPGQGLRLIYYSQIVNDFQKGDIAEGYSVSREKKESFPLTVTSAQKNPTAFYLCASSMRRGPPNTGELFFGEGSRLTVL.

The V and J genes are TRBV10-1 and TRBJ2-3; 9 nucleotides line up with TRBD2. The CDR3 length is 14 residues. V lost 3 bases to trimming and J lost 4 bases; unmatched junction nucleotides: 2. Germline assignment: CDR1 WNHNN and CDR2 SYGVQD (reference sequence). The CDR3 spells CASSDLAGADTQYF. DNA of the CDR3: TGCGCCAGCAGTGATTTAGCGGGAGCAGATACGCAGTATTTT.

This sequence joins TRBV9 and TRBJ2-7, with 14 bases aligning to TRBD2. The trim removed 4 bases at V and 4 bases at J, leaving 4 bases unmatched. The CDR3 has 15 amino acids. Germline CDR1 SGDLS, CDR2 YYNGEE. The CDR3 DNA is TGTGCCAGCAGCAAGACTAGCGGGAGGGCTTACGAGCAGTACTTC. It yields the protein CASSKTSGRAYEQYF.

This chain uses TRBV20-1 with TRBJ1-1; D call uncertain. Trimming removed 3 bases from V and 3 bases from J, with 17 bases in between. The germline CDR1 and CDR2 sequences are DFQATT and SNEGSKA (reference sequence). This CDR3 contains 15 residues. Written as DNA, the CDR3 is TGCAGTGCTAGTAGTGGCAGCCAATCGGACACTGAAGCTTTCTTT. Amino acid sequence: CSASSGSQSDTEAFF.

This clone was counted between two and nine times. V gene TRBV30 combines with J gene TRBJ1-5; D is unresolved. V was shortened by 3 bases and J by 4 bases, with 19 bases between the two germline ends. Germline CDR1 GTSNPN, CDR2 SVGIG (reference sequence). The CDR3 runs 16 residues. As DNA, the CDR3 is TGTGCCTGGAGCCTAAAGACCAGGAGTGGAAATCAGCCCCAGCATTTT. This gives the protein CAWSLKTRSGNQPQHF.

The chain has TRBV5-1 and TRBJ1-2, with D possibly being TRBD1 (6 bases). This CDR3 contains 14 residues. V dropped 4 bases and J dropped 2 bases, with 12 bases sitting between them. Germline-derived CDR1 and CDR2 are SGHRS and YFSETQ. The CDR3 is CASSQLTGNYGYTF. The CDR3 coding sequence is TGCGCCAGCAGCCAACTCACAGGGAACTATGGCTACACCTTC.

V and J are TRBV6-5 and TRBJ2-5, with 8 bases aligning to TRBD2. Germline V CDR1 and CDR2: MNHEY, SVGAGI. The ends lost 6 bases at V and 3 bases at J; junction bases unmatched: 3. The CDR3 contains 13 residues. The chain's CDR3 is CASRKAGEETQYF. For the CDR3, the DNA is TGTGCCAGCAGGAAAGCGGGGGAAGAGACCCAGTACTTC.

This chain uses TRBV3-1 (or the pseudogene TRBV3-2) with TRBJ2-7; 7 nucleotides match TRBD1. The CDR3 is 16 amino acids. The germline gives CDR1 LGHDT, CDR2 YNNKEL (reference sequence). J lost 3 bases, V lost 0 bases, and 8 bases had no gene match. The DNA for the CDR3 is TGTGCCAGCAGCCAAGATACGGCAGGGGGTAGCTACGAGCAGTACTTC. Translation gives CASSQDTAGGSYEQYF.

CDR3 region: CASSQVLAGGVLGSYNEQFF. The CDR3 DNA reads as TGTGCCAGCAGCCAAGTCTTAGCGGGAGGAGTGTTAGGATCCTACAATGAGCAGTTCTTC. This rearrangement joins TRBV4-2 to TRBJ2-1; 10 bases fit TRBD2. CDR3 length: 20 amino acids. Germline loops: CDR1 LGHNA, CDR2 YNFKEQ. Unmatched junction bases numbered 13, after V lost 1 base and J lost 1 base.